The TCR beta chain under discussion was sequenced for a study of shared clonotypes between healthy human individuals. Overall study context: A few men and a couple of women, aged 18 to 49, were donors.

Deletions cut 1 base from V and 4 bases from J, with 15 bases between. Germline V CDR1 and CDR2: SGHKS, YYEKEE (reference sequence). The CDR3 totals 16 residues. Template for every sorted-subset replicate PCR totaled around 210 ng DNA, approximately 30,000 T cell genomes. As originally analysed: Filtering differed since immunoSEQ provided only junctions, with no quality scores. Here immunoSEQ multiplex PCR was the method, and the copy in TCRdb shows in-frame clones only, minus some. The V and J calls and clone size come from that table; D and trimming were worked out from the DNA. The sample lists around 700,000 clones, roughly 70% occurring once. Division of CD4+ cells produced a CD45RA+ naive subset and a CD45RA-negative memory subset.

The chain recombines TRBV5-5 with TRBJ2-1, with D uncertain. The sequence derives from a woman aged 25 to 39 in good health. The sample taken for sequencing was memory CD4+ T cells sorted from blood. As for subset: CD45RA-negative fraction. The CDR3: CASSLRTGSPYNEQFF. For the CDR3, the DNA is TGTGCCAGCAGCTTGAGAACGGGCTCACCTTACAATGAGCAGTTCTTC.